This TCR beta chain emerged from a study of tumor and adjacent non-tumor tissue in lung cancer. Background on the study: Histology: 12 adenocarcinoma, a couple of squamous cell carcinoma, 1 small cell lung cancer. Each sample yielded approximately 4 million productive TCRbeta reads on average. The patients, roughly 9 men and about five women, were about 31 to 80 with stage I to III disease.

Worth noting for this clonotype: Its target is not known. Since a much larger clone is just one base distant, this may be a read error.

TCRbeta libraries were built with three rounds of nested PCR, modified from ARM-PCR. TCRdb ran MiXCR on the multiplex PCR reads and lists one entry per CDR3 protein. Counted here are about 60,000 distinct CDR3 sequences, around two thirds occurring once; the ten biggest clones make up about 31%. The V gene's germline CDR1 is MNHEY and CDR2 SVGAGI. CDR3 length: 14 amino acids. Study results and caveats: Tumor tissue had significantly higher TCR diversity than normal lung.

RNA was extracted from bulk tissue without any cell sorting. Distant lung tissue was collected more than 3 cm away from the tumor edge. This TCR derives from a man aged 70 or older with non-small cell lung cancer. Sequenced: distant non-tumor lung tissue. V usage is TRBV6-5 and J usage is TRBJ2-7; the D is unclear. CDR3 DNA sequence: TGTGCCGGCAGCACCGAGAGGATAGCCTACGAGCAGTACTTC. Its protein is CAGSTERIAYEQYF.